A selection of T cell receptor beta chains follows, all from one sample in a study of T cell responses to AZD1222 COVID-19 vaccine. Profiled with immunoSEQ multiplex PCR; TCRdb holds only in-frame clones, not every one. The sample carries over 60,000 clones, about nine tenths recorded once. The sequences come from peripheral blood, collected on day 0 of AZD1222 vaccination. Source of these receptors: an adult in good health. Both conserved end residues are part of each CDR3. Fields, in order: J gene, clone size, CDR3 length, D gene, V gene, CDR3 DNA, CDR3 protein. The D gene is left open where the match is weak. The size of a clone is reported for some rows only, either as once, few or many, or as a class for expanded clones.

J gene: TRBJ2-3; clone size: -; CDR3 length: 17; D gene: TRBD2; V gene: TRBV5-5; CDR3 DNA: TGTGCCAGCAGCTGGTGGGCGTCGGGGGGGCCAGGGGATACGCAGTATTTT; CDR3 protein: CASSWWASGGPGDTQYF
J gene: TRBJ2-3; clone size: -; CDR3 length: 13; D gene: -; V gene: TRBV19; CDR3 DNA: TGTGCCAGTAGAGGGGGGGGGTTCATGGCGCAGTATTTT; CDR3 protein: CASRGGGFMAQYF
J gene: TRBJ1-2; clone size: -; CDR3 length: 17; D gene: -; V gene: TRBV4-1; CDR3 DNA: TGCGCCAGCAGCCAAGAGCCGGTCGCTTCCGCTAACTATGGCTACACCTTC; CDR3 protein: CASSQEPVASANYGYTF
J gene: TRBJ2-1; clone size: -; CDR3 length: 11; D gene: -; V gene: TRBV20-1; CDR3 DNA: TGCAGTGCTAACCGAGCGGTGGAGCAGTTCTTC; CDR3 protein: CSANRAVEQFF
J gene: TRBJ1-5; clone size: -; CDR3 length: 12; D gene: TRBD1; V gene: TRBV28; CDR3 DNA: TGTGCCAGTGGACAGGCCTACCGGGCCCAGCATTTT; CDR3 protein: CASGQAYRAQHF
J gene: TRBJ2-2; clone size: -; CDR3 length: 15; D gene: -; V gene: TRBV9; CDR3 DNA: TGTGCCAGCAGCTTCCGGACGGAGAACACCGGGGAGCTGTTTTTT; CDR3 protein: CASSFRTENTGELFF
J gene: TRBJ1-1; clone size: once; CDR3 length: 15; D gene: -; V gene: TRBV28; CDR3 DNA: TGTGCCAGCAGTCCCTGGCCCGTGGTTTCGACTGAAGCTTTCTTT; CDR3 protein: CASSPWPVVSTEAFF
J gene: TRBJ1-1; clone size: -; CDR3 length: 19; D gene: TRBD1; V gene: TRBV7-2; CDR3 DNA: TGTGCCAGCAGCCAGGGGCTGACAGGGGGTAAAAACCTTTCCACTGAAGCTTTCTTT; CDR3 protein: CASSQGLTGGKNLSTEAFF
J gene: TRBJ2-1; clone size: -; CDR3 length: 14; D gene: TRBD2; V gene: TRBV10-2; CDR3 DNA: TGCGCCAGCTCTTGGCGGGGGGACGACAATGAGCAGTTCTTC; CDR3 protein: CASSWRGDDNEQFF
J gene: TRBJ1-1; clone size: once; CDR3 length: 12; D gene: -; V gene: TRBV30; CDR3 DNA: TGTGCCTGGAGACAGTTGAACACTGAAGCTTTCTTT; CDR3 protein: CAWRQLNTEAFF
J gene: TRBJ2-3; clone size: -; CDR3 length: 14; D gene: -; V gene: TRBV7-2; CDR3 DNA: TGTGCCAGCAGCCCATTATCTAGCACAGATACGCAGTATTTT; CDR3 protein: CASSPLSSTDTQYF
J gene: TRBJ2-1; clone size: -; CDR3 length: 14; D gene: TRBD1; V gene: TRBV19; CDR3 DNA: TGTGCCAGTAGTATAGGACAGGGTGTTAATGAGCAGTTCTTC; CDR3 protein: CASSIGQGVNEQFF
J gene: TRBJ1-3; clone size: -; CDR3 length: 18; D gene: -; V gene: TRBV6-1; CDR3 DNA: TGTGCCAGCAGTGTCAACCTTTGGGCAGGGAATTCTGGAAACACCATATATTTT; CDR3 protein: CASSVNLWAGNSGNTIYF
J gene: TRBJ1-1; clone size: -; CDR3 length: 15; D gene: -; V gene: TRBV15; CDR3 DNA: TGTGCCACCAGCAGAGTAAGGGCCTTGAACACTGAAGCTTTCTTT; CDR3 protein: CATSRVRALNTEAFF
J gene: TRBJ1-1; clone size: -; CDR3 length: 14; D gene: -; V gene: TRBV6-5; CDR3 DNA: TGTGCCAGCAGCCGGGTTGGGGACTTCACTGAAGCTTTCTTT; CDR3 protein: CASSRVGDFTEAFF
J gene: TRBJ2-3; clone size: -; CDR3 length: 15; D gene: TRBD2; V gene: TRBV2; CDR3 DNA: TGTGCCAGCAGCGACGAAGCGGGGGGCAGGGATACGCAGTATTTT; CDR3 protein: CASSDEAGGRDTQYF
J gene: TRBJ2-7; clone size: -; CDR3 length: 14; D gene: TRBD1; V gene: TRBV18; CDR3 DNA: TGTGCCAGCTCACCTTGGGACAGGGAATACGAGCAGTACTTC; CDR3 protein: CASSPWDREYEQYF
J gene: TRBJ1-2; clone size: -; CDR3 length: 12; D gene: -; V gene: TRBV2; CDR3 DNA: TGTGCCAGCAGGCGGACGGATCCCATCTACACCTTC; CDR3 protein: CASRRTDPIYTF
J gene: TRBJ1-1; clone size: once; CDR3 length: 14; D gene: -; V gene: TRBV6-5; CDR3 DNA: TGTGCCAGCACCGAACATAGCATGAACACTGAAGCTTTCTTT; CDR3 protein: CASTEHSMNTEAFF
J gene: TRBJ2-3; clone size: -; CDR3 length: 12; D gene: -; V gene: TRBV3-1/TRBV3-2; CDR3 DNA: TGTGCCAGCAGCCAAGAAGGCTATGCGCAGTATTTT; CDR3 protein: CASSQEGYAQYF
J gene: TRBJ1-6; clone size: -; CDR3 length: 15; D gene: -; V gene: TRBV20-1; CDR3 DNA: TGCAGTGCTAGTGGCGGGGGGAGGAAGAATTCACCCCTCCACTTT; CDR3 protein: CSASGGGRKNSPLHF
J gene: TRBJ2-1; clone size: once; CDR3 length: 12; D gene: TRBD2; V gene: TRBV2; CDR3 DNA: TGTGCCAGCATAGCGGGGGCGGGAGAGCAGTTCTTC; CDR3 protein: CASIAGAGEQFF
J gene: TRBJ2-7; clone size: -; CDR3 length: 13; D gene: TRBD2; V gene: TRBV20-1; CDR3 DNA: TGCAGTGCTAGTCGGCTAGCGGGGGCAGGGCAGTACTTC; CDR3 protein: CSASRLAGAGQYF
J gene: TRBJ2-7; clone size: few; CDR3 length: 14; D gene: -; V gene: TRBV9; CDR3 DNA: TGTGCCAGCAGCGTAGGAACTGTCTCCTACGAGCAGTACTTC; CDR3 protein: CASSVGTVSYEQYF
J gene: TRBJ1-2; clone size: -; CDR3 length: 15; D gene: TRBD1; V gene: TRBV6-4; CDR3 DNA: TGTGCCAGCCGGCCACAGACAGGGGGCATCTATGGCTACACCTTC; CDR3 protein: CASRPQTGGIYGYTF
J gene: TRBJ1-4; clone size: -; CDR3 length: 15; D gene: -; V gene: TRBV6-6; CDR3 DNA: TGTGCCAGCAGTTACTCGCCCAACCGGGGTGAAAAACTGTTTTTT; CDR3 protein: CASSYSPNRGEKLFF
J gene: TRBJ2-3; clone size: -; CDR3 length: 12; D gene: -; V gene: TRBV5-4; CDR3 DNA: TGTGCCAGCAGCACCGAAAGGGATACGCAGTATTTT; CDR3 protein: CASSTERDTQYF
J gene: TRBJ2-5; clone size: -; CDR3 length: 14; D gene: TRBD2; V gene: TRBV29-1; CDR3 DNA: TGCAGCGTTGCACTTGGGACTAATGCAGAGACCCAGTACTTC; CDR3 protein: CSVALGTNAETQYF
J gene: TRBJ1-4; clone size: -; CDR3 length: 15; D gene: -; V gene: TRBV9; CDR3 DNA: TGTGCCAGCAGCGTAGGCGACGGGTTATATGAAAAACTGTTTTTT; CDR3 protein: CASSVGDGLYEKLFF
J gene: TRBJ2-5; clone size: -; CDR3 length: 14; D gene: -; V gene: TRBV7-8; CDR3 DNA: TGTGCCAGCATTTCCGTGACAGGCCAAGAGACCCAGTACTTC; CDR3 protein: CASISVTGQETQYF
J gene: TRBJ2-2; clone size: -; CDR3 length: 16; D gene: TRBD1; V gene: TRBV7-2; CDR3 DNA: TGTGCCAGCAGCAAGACAGGGGGGACGAACACCGGGGAGCTGTTTTTT; CDR3 protein: CASSKTGGTNTGELFF
J gene: TRBJ1-5; clone size: -; CDR3 length: 13; D gene: -; V gene: TRBV19; CDR3 DNA: TGTGCCAGTAGTCTACCAGGGCTGCAGCCCCAGCATTTT; CDR3 protein: CASSLPGLQPQHF
J gene: TRBJ1-6; clone size: -; CDR3 length: 16; D gene: -; V gene: TRBV4-1; CDR3 DNA: TGCGCCAGCAGCCAAGGGGACCGGGTCCTTAATTCACCCCTCCACTTT; CDR3 protein: CASSQGDRVLNSPLHF
J gene: TRBJ1-6; clone size: -; CDR3 length: 13; D gene: -; V gene: TRBV10-3; CDR3 DNA: TGTGCCATCAGCACAGGGTATAATTCACCCCTCCACTTT; CDR3 protein: CAISTGYNSPLHF
J gene: TRBJ1-2; clone size: many; CDR3 length: 12; D gene: -; V gene: TRBV23-1; CDR3 DNA: TGCGCCAGCAGTCCGGGACCCTGGGGCTACACCTTC; CDR3 protein: CASSPGPWGYTF
J gene: TRBJ2-3; clone size: -; CDR3 length: 14; D gene: TRBD2; V gene: TRBV5-4; CDR3 DNA: TGTGCCAGCAGCCACCTGACTAGCCTCTATACGCAGTATTTT; CDR3 protein: CASSHLTSLYTQYF
J gene: TRBJ1-2; clone size: -; CDR3 length: 13; D gene: -; V gene: TRBV29-1; CDR3 DNA: TGCAGCGTTGAAGATCGTAGAGACTATGGCTACACCTTC; CDR3 protein: CSVEDRRDYGYTF